These 11 T cell receptor beta chains came from one sample sequenced in a study of cytotoxic CD8 clonotypes in ibrutinib-treated CLL. Assay: immunoSEQ multiplex PCR; the TCRdb copy retains only in-frame clones and omits some. The sample contains about 21,000 clones, under 80% of which appear only once. Sample: PBMCs, taken before ibrutinib treatment. These receptors all come from a human donor with chronic lymphocytic leukemia.

The rearrangement uses TRBV5-1 and TRBJ1-1; D remains unclear. CDR3 size: 15 residues. Per germline, CDR1 SGHRS and CDR2 YFSETQ. V lost 2 bases and J lost 0, with 11 bases in between. The CDR3 nucleotides read TGCGCCAGCAGCTTAGCCAGAGGCATGAACACTGAAGCTTTCTTT. Translating it yields CASSLARGMNTEAFF. Complete variable domain (other parts from reference TRBV5-1 and TRBJ1-1): KAGVTQTPRYLIKTRGQQVTLSCSPISGHRSVSWYQQTPGQGLQFLFEYFSETQRNKGNFPGRFSGRQFSNSRSEMNVSTLELGDSALYLCASSLARGMNTEAFFGQGTRLTVV.

The rearrangement links TRBV5-1 to TRBJ1-2, with a tentative D call TRBD1 (5 bases). The V end lost 5 bases, the J end lost 6 bases, and 14 bases lay between the germline ends. Germline V gene lookup returns CDR1 SGHRS and CDR2 YFSETQ. The CDR3 has 13 amino acids. The CDR3 coding sequence is TGCGCCAGCAGGCGACCGACAGCCCATGGCTACACCTTC. This gives the protein CASRRPTAHGYTF.

CDR3 nucleotide sequence: TGTGCCAGCCAACTTTCCCGACAGGGTGTGGGCAATCAGCCCCAGCATTTT. It yields the protein CASQLSRQGVGNQPQHF. The V call is TRBV19, the J call TRBJ1-5; the match to TRBD1 covers 7 bases. The CDR3 has 17 residues. V was clipped by 9 bases and J by 2 bases; unmatched bases: 16. The V gene's germline CDR1 is LNHDA and CDR2 SQIVND (reference sequence).

The V and J genes are TRBV19 and TRBJ2-5; 7 positions agree with TRBD1. The last part of the DNA fits TRBJ2-7 better; the J call may be wrong. Germline-derived CDR1 and CDR2 are LNHDA and SQIVND (reference sequence). The CDR3 is made up of 14 amino acids. The chain's CDR3 is CASSRTGSSYEQYF. The CDR3 DNA reads TGTGCCAGTAGTAGGACAGGTTCTTCCTACGAGCAGTACTTC.

The chain is built from TRBV6-1 and TRBJ2-7; D is ambiguous. The CDR3 length is 11 residues. V lost 5 bases and J lost 1, with 3 bases in between. The germline CDR1 and CDR2 sequences are MNHNS and SASEGT. DNA of the CDR3: TGTGCCAGCAGTCGGTCCTACGAGCAGTACTTC. This codes for CASSRSYEQYF.

The chain combines TRBV4-1 with TRBJ2-2, with TRBD2 matching over 9 bases. There are 18 residues in the CDR3. Germline CDR1 and CDR2: MGHRA and YSYEKL. J was trimmed by 8 bases and V by 0 bases; bases with no gene match: 13. The CDR3: CASSQERLAGTLRGELFF. CDR3 nucleotides: TGCGCCAGCAGCCAAGAGCGGCTAGCGGGGACCCTGAGGGGGGAGCTGTTTTTT.

The gene calls are TRBV4-1 and TRBJ2-7, with D perhaps matching TRBD1 (5 bases). CDR1 is MGHRA and CDR2 is YSYEKL in the germline V gene. This CDR3 comprises 14 residues. Trimming stripped 1 base from V and 6 bases from J, with 13 bases between. This CDR3 reads CASSQVAGLFEQYF. For the CDR3, the DNA is TGCGCCAGCAGCCAAGTGGCAGGGTTGTTCGAGCAGTACTTC.

V usage is TRBV30 and J usage is TRBJ2-5; 7 bases map to TRBD1. The CDR3 has 14 amino acids. J was trimmed by 7 bases and V by 5 bases; bases with no gene match: 13. Germline assignment: CDR1 GTSNPN and CDR2 SVGIG (reference sequence). This CDR3 is CAWGGDRVVRTQYF. In nucleotides, the CDR3 is TGTGCCTGGGGGGGCGACAGGGTGGTTCGGACCCAGTACTTC.

As to this clone: Different DNA sequences within this sample yield the same CDR3. The chain recombines TRBV7-2 with TRBJ2-7; TRBD2 aligns across 11 bases. CDR1 is SGHTA and CDR2 is FQGNSA in the germline V gene. Losses at the gene ends were 5 bases for V and 4 bases for J; bases not matched to a gene: 7. This CDR3 contains 15 residues. CDR3 DNA: TGTGCCAGCAGCCCAACTAGCGGGGGTACTTACGAGCAGTACTTC. Translated, it gives CASSPTSGGTYEQYF.

A remark on this clone: The germline gene is not matched at one end of the junction; a read error may be the cause. The chain combines TRBV7-3 with TRBJ2-7; D might be TRBD1 (6 bases). CDR3 length equals 14 residues. From germline, CDR1 is SGHTA and CDR2 FQGTGA. CDR3 sequence reads: CASSQETGSYEQYF. The CDR3 bases are TGCGCCAGCAGCCAAGAGACAGGATCCTACGAGCAGTACTTC.

The chain carries TRBV5-1 and TRBJ1-1, with 9 bases lining up with TRBD1. With 2 bases clipped from V and 2 bases from J, the junction kept 7 bases outside the gene matches. Looked up from germline, CDR1 is SGHRS and CDR2 is YFSETQ. CDR3 length: 16 amino acids. The CDR3 is CASSFGDRDINTEAFF. CDR3 in DNA: TGCGCCAGCAGCTTTGGGGACAGGGATATCAACACTGAAGCTTTCTTT.